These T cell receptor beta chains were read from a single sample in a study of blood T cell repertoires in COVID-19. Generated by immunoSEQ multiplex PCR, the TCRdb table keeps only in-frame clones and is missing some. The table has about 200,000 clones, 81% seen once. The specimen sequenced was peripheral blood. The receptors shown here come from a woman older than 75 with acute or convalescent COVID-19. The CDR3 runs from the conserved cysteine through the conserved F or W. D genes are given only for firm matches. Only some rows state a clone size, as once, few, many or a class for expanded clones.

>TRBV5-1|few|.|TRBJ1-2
CASSSAAGSTYGYTF
TGCGCCAGCAGCTCTGCCGCCGGGTCAACCTATGGCTACACCTTC
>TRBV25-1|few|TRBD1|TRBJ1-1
CASSDDRGVAEAFF
TGTGCCAGCAGTGACGACAGGGGAGTCGCCGAAGCTTTCTTT
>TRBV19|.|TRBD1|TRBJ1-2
CASTEDRGQGYGYTF
TGTGCCAGTACCGAGGACAGGGGACAGGGCTATGGCTACACCTTC
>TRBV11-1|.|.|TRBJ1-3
CASSFRVTGNTIYF
TGTGCCAGCAGCTTCAGGGTTACTGGAAACACCATATATTTT
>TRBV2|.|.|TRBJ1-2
CASRRGPASSADGYTF
TGTGCCAGCAGAAGGGGCCCTGCCAGCTCGGCCGATGGCTACACCTTC
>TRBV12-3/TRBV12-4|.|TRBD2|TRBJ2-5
CASTLAGGATQYF
TGTGCCAGCACCCTAGCGGGAGGGGCAACCCAGTACTTC
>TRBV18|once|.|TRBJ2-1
CASSPTAGSPYNEQFF
TGTGCCAGCTCACCCACGGCGGGGTCCCCCTACAATGAGCAGTTCTTC
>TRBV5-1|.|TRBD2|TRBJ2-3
CASSLTSGAGLSTDTQYF
TGCGCCAGCAGCTTAACTAGCGGGGCAGGATTAAGCACAGATACGCAGTATTTT
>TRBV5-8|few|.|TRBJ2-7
CASSFAGPYEQYF
TGTGCCAGCAGCTTCGCGGGTCCCTACGAGCAGTACTTC
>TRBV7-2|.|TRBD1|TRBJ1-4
CASSPNAGTGGEKLFF
TGTGCCAGCAGCCCGAACGCCGGGACAGGGGGCGAAAAACTGTTTTTT
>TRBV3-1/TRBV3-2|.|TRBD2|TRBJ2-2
CASSHRGLAGTNTGELFF
TGTGCCAGCAGCCATAGGGGACTAGCGGGGACGAACACCGGGGAGCTGTTTTTT
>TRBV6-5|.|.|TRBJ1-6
CATDSRYNSPLHF
TGTGCCACGGACAGCCGGTATAATTCACCCCTCCACTTT
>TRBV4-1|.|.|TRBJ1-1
CASSQEGQMNTEAFF
TGCGCCAGCAGCCAAGAAGGACAGATGAACACTGAAGCTTTCTTT
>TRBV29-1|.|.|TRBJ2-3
CSVVAQGPDTQYF
TGCAGCGTTGTAGCCCAGGGCCCAGATACGCAGTATTTT
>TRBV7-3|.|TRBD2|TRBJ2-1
CASSLDFSGRAPYNEQFF
TGTGCCAGCAGTCTCGATTTTAGCGGGAGGGCTCCATACAATGAGCAGTTCTTC
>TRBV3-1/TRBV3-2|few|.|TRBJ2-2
CASHRVTGELFF
TGTGCCAGCCACAGGGTAACCGGGGAGCTGTTTTTT
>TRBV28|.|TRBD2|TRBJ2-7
CASWGGDTLYSYEQYF
TGTGCCAGTTGGGGGGGAGACACCCTTTACTCCTACGAGCAGTACTTC
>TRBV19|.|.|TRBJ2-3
CASSRVLGTDTQYF
TGTGCCAGTTCACGGGTCCTCGGAACAGATACGCAGTATTTT
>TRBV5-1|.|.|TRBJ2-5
CASSSQAGSQETQYF
TGCGCCAGCAGCTCACAGGCAGGGTCCCAAGAGACCCAGTACTTC
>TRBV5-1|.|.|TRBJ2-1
CASSLGQGYSEQFF
TGCGCCAGCAGCTTGGGCCAGGGTTACAGTGAGCAGTTCTTC
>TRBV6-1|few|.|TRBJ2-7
CASSESVVTAYGAYEQYF
TGTGCCAGCAGTGAAAGTGTGGTAACAGCCTATGGGGCTTACGAGCAGTACTTC
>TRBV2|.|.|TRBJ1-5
CASRVAGGVNQPQHF
TGTGCCAGCAGAGTGGCGGGGGGGGTCAATCAGCCCCAGCATTTT
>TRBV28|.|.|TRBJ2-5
CASRPSVPGGGETQYF
TGTGCCAGCAGGCCAAGCGTGCCGGGGGGCGGGGAGACCCAGTACTTC
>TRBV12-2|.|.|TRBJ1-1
CASRLGLNTEAFF
TGTGCAAGTCGCTTAGGGCTGAACACTGAAGCTTTCTTT
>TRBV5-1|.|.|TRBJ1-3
CASSLWGDAGNTIYF
TGCGCCAGCAGCTTGTGGGGGGATGCTGGAAACACCATATATTTT
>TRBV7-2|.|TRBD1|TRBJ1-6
CASSLAQGGSGSPLHF
TGTGCCAGCAGCTTAGCGCAGGGGGGAAGCGGTTCACCCCTCCACTTT
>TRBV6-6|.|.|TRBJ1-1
CASSPDWFSEAFF
TGTGCCAGCAGTCCGGACTGGTTCTCTGAAGCTTTCTTT
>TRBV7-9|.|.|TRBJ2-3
CASSLGGGRNTDTQYF
TGTGCCAGCAGCTTAGGAGGAGGGAGAAACACAGATACGCAGTATTTT
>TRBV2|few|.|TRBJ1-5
CASRATGSNQPQHF
TGTGCCAGCAGGGCCACAGGGAGCAATCAGCCCCAGCATTTT
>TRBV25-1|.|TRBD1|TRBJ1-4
CASSERDRVLNEKLFF
TGTGCCAGCAGTGAACGAGACAGGGTTCTAAATGAAAAACTGTTTTTT
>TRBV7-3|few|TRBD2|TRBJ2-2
CASSSSFSGSSSRELFF
TGTGCCAGCAGCTCCTCCTTTAGCGGGAGTTCGAGCAGGGAGCTGTTTTTT
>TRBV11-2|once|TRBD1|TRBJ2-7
CASSSDRGHLYEQYF
TGTGCCAGCAGCTCAGACAGGGGGCATTTGTACGAGCAGTACTTC
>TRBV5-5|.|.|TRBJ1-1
CASSSAGSVLKRNTEAFF
TGTGCCAGCAGCTCCGCGGGTTCCGTATTAAAGAGGAACACTGAAGCTTTCTTT
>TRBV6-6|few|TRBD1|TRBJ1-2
CASRQDTGGYGYTF
TGTGCCAGCAGACAGGATACAGGGGGCTATGGCTACACCTTC
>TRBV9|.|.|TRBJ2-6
CASSPDRAGANVLTF
TGTGCCAGCAGCCCCGACCGGGCTGGGGCCAACGTCCTGACTTTC
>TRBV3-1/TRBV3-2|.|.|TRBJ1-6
CASSQDKGVRSPLHF
TGTGCCAGCAGCCAAGATAAGGGGGTTAGGTCACCCCTCCACTTT
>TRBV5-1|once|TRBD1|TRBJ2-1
CATRPTGGNNEQFF
TGCGCCACCAGACCCACAGGGGGCAACAATGAGCAGTTCTTC
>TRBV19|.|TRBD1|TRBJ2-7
CASREITGGLNEQYF
TGTGCCAGTAGGGAGATAACAGGGGGCTTGAACGAGCAGTACTTC
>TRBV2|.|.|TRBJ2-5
CASSETGFRKETQYF
TGTGCCAGCAGTGAAACGGGGTTCCGAAAAGAGACCCAGTACTTC
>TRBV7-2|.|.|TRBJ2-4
CASSLVGGLVAKNIQYF
TGTGCCAGCAGCTTAGTGGGGGGTTTGGTAGCCAAAAACATTCAGTACTTC
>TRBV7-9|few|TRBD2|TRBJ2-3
CASSPPQSGRGTDTQYF
TGTGCCAGCAGCCCACCACAGAGCGGGAGAGGCACAGATACGCAGTATTTT
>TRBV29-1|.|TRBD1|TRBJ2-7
CSVVKQGNREQYF
TGCAGCGTTGTAAAACAGGGGAATCGCGAGCAGTACTTC
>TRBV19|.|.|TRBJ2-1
CASTNSRYNEQFF
TGTGCCAGTACCAATAGTAGATACAATGAGCAGTTCTTC
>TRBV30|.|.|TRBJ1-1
CAWSEMTRNTEAFF
TGTGCCTGGAGTGAAATGACACGGAACACTGAAGCTTTCTTT
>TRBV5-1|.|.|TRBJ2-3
CASAVRDTDTQYF
TGCGCCAGCGCCGTCAGGGATACAGATACGCAGTATTTT
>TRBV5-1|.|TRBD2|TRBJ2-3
CASSSRRRGAGGSTDTQYF
TGCGCCAGCAGCTCGCGACGGAGGGGAGCGGGGGGAAGCACAGATACGCAGTATTTT
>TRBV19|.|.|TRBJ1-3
CASTVLGGNTIYF
TGTGCCAGTACCGTTCTCGGGGGAAACACCATATATTTT
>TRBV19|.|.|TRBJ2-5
CASSIPISGRGETQYF
TGTGCCAGTAGTATACCCATTTCTGGCCGGGGTGAGACCCAGTACTTC
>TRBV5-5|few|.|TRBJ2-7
CASSFGQVSYEQYF
TGTGCCAGCAGCTTTGGCCAGGTCTCCTACGAGCAGTACTTC
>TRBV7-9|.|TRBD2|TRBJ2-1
CASTPSGGEYNEQFF
TGTGCCAGCACCCCTAGCGGGGGCGAATACAATGAGCAGTTCTTC
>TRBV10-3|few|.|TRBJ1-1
CAIREGRGSTEAFF
TGTGCCATCAGGGAGGGGCGGGGGAGCACTGAAGCTTTCTTT
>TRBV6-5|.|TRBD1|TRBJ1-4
CASGPRGQVEKLFF
TGTGCCAGCGGACCAAGGGGGCAGGTTGAAAAACTGTTTTTT
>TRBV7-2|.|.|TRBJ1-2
CASSLGTQDGYTF
TGTGCCAGCAGCTTAGGGACACAGGATGGCTACACCTTC
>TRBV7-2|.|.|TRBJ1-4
CATKRGANEKLFF
TGTGCCACCAAACGGGGGGCTAATGAAAAACTGTTTTTT
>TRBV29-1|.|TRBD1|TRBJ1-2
CSVEDRGRNYGYTF
TGCAGCGTTGAGGACAGGGGTCGCAACTATGGCTACACCTTC
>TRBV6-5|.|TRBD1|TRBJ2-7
CASAPTGTVDEQYF
TGTGCCAGCGCGCCCACTGGGACAGTCGACGAGCAGTACTTC
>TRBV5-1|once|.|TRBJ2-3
CASIDRPGAVDTQYF
TGCGCCAGCATCGACCGGCCAGGGGCGGTAGATACGCAGTATTTT
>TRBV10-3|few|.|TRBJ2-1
CAIGEEYNEQFF
TGTGCCATCGGGGAGGAGTACAATGAGCAGTTCTTC